This TCR beta chain was captured by sequencing in a study of regulatory T cells in long-lasting Graves disease. Per the germline V gene, CDR1 is MDHEN and CDR2 is SYDVKM. V was trimmed by 5 bases and J by 7 bases, leaving 20 bases between them. The CDR3 sequence is 16 residues long. Time point denoted: persistent/refractory GD, antithyroid drugs over 5 years with positive TRAb. There was RNA extracted from PBMCs, and the TCR library was made from it. In each case, Graves' disease was diagnosed per American Thyroid Association guidelines. Staff took roughly 9 milliliters of peripheral blood and put it into EDTA tubes. A word on this clonotype: A much larger clone lies one base from this, so it may be a read error.

Construction of TCR beta libraries relied on iRepertoire HTBI primers and on Arm-PCR targeting CDR3 regions. TCRdb re-called the multiplex PCR reads through MiXCR, storing one row per CDR3 protein. The sample includes about 430,000 distinct CDR3 sequences, over 20% seen only once; the top ten take 13% to 15%. V usage is TRBV28 and J usage is TRBJ1-4, with a possible D match to TRBD1 (6 bases). Sequencing used peripheral blood mononuclear cells (PBMCs), obtained when the disease was refractory, from a patient treated with antithyroid drugs. This receptor was obtained from a female donor with Graves disease. The CDR3 sequence is CASSERGTRFSEKLFF. CDR3 DNA: TGTGCCAGCAGTGAGAGAGGGACAAGGTTTAGTGAAAAACTGTTTTTT.